Listed below are T cell receptor beta chains from one sample, sequenced in a study of T cells in Graves' hyperthyroidism and ophthalmopathy. A single record per CDR3 protein comes from TCRdb applying MiXCR to the multiplex PCR reads. This sample has 600,000 or so distinct CDR3 sequences, with more than 13% found just once. What was sequenced was blood. The receptor source for this set is a young woman with Graves' ophthalmopathy. Each CDR3 is given with its conserved first and last residue. Fields, in order: clone size, V gene, D gene, J gene, CDR3 protein, CDR3 DNA. The D gene is left open where the match is weak. Rows give clone size only sometimes, using once, few, many, or a class for an expanded clone.

size: many
V: TRBV14
D: -
J: TRBJ2-1
CDR3: CASSPSVAGPYNEQFF
DNA: TGTGCCAGCAGCCCTTCGGTTGCGGGGCCCTACAATGAGCAGTTCTTC

size: -
V: TRBV29-1
D: TRBD1
J: TRBJ2-7
CDR3: CSVEEGQGVHEQYF
DNA: TGCAGCGTTGAAGAGGGACAGGGGGTCCACGAGCAGTACTTC

size: -
V: TRBV7-9
D: -
J: TRBJ1-2
CDR3: CASSHQTGPIYGYTF
DNA: TGTGCCAGCAGTCATCAAACTGGCCCAATCTATGGCTACACCTTC

size: few
V: TRBV4-1
D: -
J: TRBJ2-3
CDR3: CASSQILTGQSTDTQYF
DNA: TGCGCCAGCAGCCAAATTCTTACAGGGCAAAGCACAGATACGCAGTATTTT

size: once
V: TRBV5-1
D: -
J: TRBJ1-1
CDR3: CASSLGVGRTEAFF
DNA: TGTGCCAGCAGCTTAGGGGTGGGTCGGACTGAAGCTTTCTTT

size: -
V: TRBV9
D: TRBD1
J: TRBJ1-4
CDR3: CASSLGDREIEKLFF
DNA: TGTGCCAGCAGCCTGGGGGACAGGGAGATCGAAAAACTGTTTTTT

size: many
V: TRBV6-6
D: -
J: TRBJ1-1
CDR3: CASSYSLKGKVTEAFF
DNA: TGTGCCAGCAGTTACTCGCTAAAGGGGAAGGTCACTGAAGCTTTCTTT

size: many
V: TRBV13
D: TRBD2
J: TRBJ2-3
CDR3: CASSLGLSPSGRLADTQYF
DNA: TGTGCCAGCAGCTTAGGCCTAAGTCCCAGCGGGAGATTGGCAGATACGCAGTATTTT

size: -
V: TRBV12-3/TRBV12-4
D: TRBD1
J: TRBJ1-1
CDR3: CASSSDWTGTSPNTEAFF
DNA: TGTGCCAGCAGTTCAGATTGGACAGGGACATCCCCGAACACCGAAGCTTTCTTT

size: -
V: TRBV5-6
D: -
J: TRBJ2-2
CDR3: CASSLLTPGTTGELFF
DNA: TGTGCCAGCAGCTTGTTGACGCCGGGTACCACCGGGGAGCTGTTTTTT

size: many
V: TRBV4-1
D: TRBD2
J: TRBJ2-1
CDR3: CASSQGGRGYNEQFF
DNA: TGCGCCAGCAGCCAGGGCGGGAGAGGTTACAATGAGCAGTTCTTC

size: few
V: TRBV7-7
D: TRBD1
J: TRBJ2-7
CDR3: CASSLVPPRDRSAYEQYF
DNA: TGTGCTAGCAGCTTAGTCCCCCCTCGGGACAGATCAGCCTACGAGCAGTACTTC

size: many
V: TRBV12-3/TRBV12-4
D: -
J: TRBJ1-6
CDR3: CASSLALWGEGSPLHF
DNA: TGTGCCAGCAGTTTAGCGCTATGGGGGGAGGGGTCACCCCTCCACTTT

size: -
V: TRBV6-2/TRBV6-3
D: -
J: TRBJ2-1
CDR3: CASSRVWTGVYNEQLF
DNA: TGTGCCAGCAGTCGGGTATGGACGGGGGTCTACAATGAGCAGCTCTTC

size: many
V: TRBV6-5
D: TRBD1
J: TRBJ1-2
CDR3: CASSYSRDSSNYGYTF
DNA: TGTGCCAGCAGTTACTCACGGGACAGCTCCAACTATGGCTACACCTTC

size: -
V: TRBV5-8
D: TRBD2
J: TRBJ2-1
CDR3: CASSWGRLADYNEQFF
DNA: TGTGCCAGCAGCTGGGGTCGGCTAGCGGATTACAATGAGCAGTTCTTC